Listed here are 20 T cell receptor beta chains from one sample, sequenced in a study of T cell responses to AZD1222 COVID-19 vaccine. The data were produced by immunoSEQ multiplex PCR, yet TCRdb's version contains in-frame clones alone and is incomplete. The table shows 84,000 or so clones, with nearly 90% occurring only once. This material consisted of peripheral blood, taken on day 0 of AZD1222 vaccination. The origin of the receptors is an adult in good health.

The V gene is TRBV10-3, the J gene TRBJ2-1; 14 positions agree with TRBD2. This CDR3 region has 19 residues. Germline CDR1 and CDR2: ENHRY and SYGVKD. With 0 bases clipped from V and 5 bases from J, the junction kept 9 bases outside the gene matches. The DNA for the CDR3 is TGTGCCATCAGTGAGTCCTCGACTAGCGGGAGGGCCGGCAACAATGAGCAGTTCTTC. Residues: CAISESSTSGRAGNNEQFF.

This clone was recorded a few times. CDR3 sequence (DNA): TGCAGCGCCGTCCCGGGACAGGGGGCGCGTACCGGGGAGCTGTTTTTT. Translation: CSAVPGQGARTGELFF. The gene calls are TRBV29-1 and TRBJ2-2, with 12 bases matching TRBD1. The CDR3 covers 16 residues. CDR1 and CDR2 from the germline V gene are SQVTM and ANQGSEA. V shed 7 bases, J shed 5 bases, and the junction held 11 bases outside the gene matches.

The rearrangement uses TRBV30 and TRBJ1-5, with D perhaps matching TRBD1 (6 bases). The germline gives CDR1 GTSNPN, CDR2 SVGIG (reference sequence). Trimming cost V 4 bases and J 6 bases, with 13 bases left between them. The CDR3 is made up of 13 amino acids. In nucleotides, the CDR3 is TGTGCCTGGAATGAACAGGGCGGTCAGCCCCAGCATTTT. Residues: CAWNEQGGQPQHF.

This rearrangement joins TRBV5-4 to TRBJ1-1, with D unresolved. The CDR3 runs to 13 residues. Trimming stripped 4 bases from V and 0 bases from J, with 7 bases between. Germline CDR1 SGHNT, CDR2 YYREEE (reference sequence). The CDR3 DNA is TGTGCCAGCAGCCCCGGGCTGAACACTGAAGCTTTCTTT. This codes for CASSPGLNTEAFF.

This chain connects TRBV10-3 to TRBJ2-1; 15 bases agree with TRBD2. Trimming took 7 bases from V and 9 from J; bases not matched to a gene: 7. CDR1 and CDR2 from the germline V gene are ENHRY and SYGVKD. The CDR3 length is 15 residues. The CDR3 is CAIKGLAGGGGEQFF. CDR3 coding DNA: TGTGCCATCAAAGGACTAGCGGGAGGGGGAGGTGAGCAGTTCTTC.

The V gene is TRBV2, the J gene TRBJ2-5; no definite D call. Germline values: CDR1 SNHLY, CDR2 FYNNEI. V lost 7 bases and J lost 3, with 9 bases in between. The CDR3 covers 12 residues. DNA of the CDR3: TGTGCCAGCAATTGGCAAGAAGAGACCCAGTACTTC. This gives the protein CASNWQEETQYF.

The chain employs TRBV18 and TRBJ2-1, with a weak D call TRBD1 (7 bases). V was trimmed by 4 bases and J by 0 bases, leaving 13 bases between them. CDR3 length: 16 residues. Germline values: CDR1 KGHSH, CDR2 LQKENI. CDR3 residues: CASSRMEGASYNEQFF. Here the CDR3 DNA reads TGTGCCAGCTCACGCATGGAGGGGGCCTCCTACAATGAGCAGTTCTTC.

The V call is TRBV18, the J call TRBJ1-3; D is perhaps TRBD1 (5 bases). Deletions cut 3 bases from V and 7 bases from J, with 25 bases between. The CDR3 is made up of 18 amino acids. Germline loops: CDR1 KGHSH, CDR2 LQKENI. CDR3 in amino acids: CASSPPGTELLRGNTIYF. As DNA, the CDR3 is TGTGCCAGCTCACCCCCCGGGACGGAACTATTGCGGGGGAACACCATATATTTT.

This rearrangement joins TRBV2 to TRBJ2-1; D ambiguous. CDR1 and CDR2 (germline): SNHLY, FYNNEI. Trimming removed 5 bases from V and 5 bases from J, with 16 bases in between. This CDR3 has 15 residues. The CDR3 sequence: CASSPFRGEHNEQFF. The CDR3 region has the DNA TGTGCCAGCAGTCCCTTCCGAGGAGAACACAATGAGCAGTTCTTC.

The chain joins TRBV30 to TRBJ1-1; TRBD1 is a possible D gene (6 bases). The CDR3 runs 14 residues. V was pared by 2 bases and J by 3 bases, with 13 bases between. The germline V gene encodes CDR1 GTSNPN and CDR2 SVGIG (reference sequence). The CDR3 coding sequence is TGTGCCTGGAGTAGAAGAGGGGGATACACTGAAGCTTTCTTT. It specifies CAWSRRGGYTEAFF.

This rearrangement joins TRBV7-9 to TRBJ2-7; no clear D gene. The CDR3 consists of 14 residues. V dropped 0 bases and J dropped 1 base, with 7 bases sitting between them. Germline CDR1 SEHNR, CDR2 FQNEAQ (reference sequence). CDR3 nucleotides: TGTGCCAGCAGCTTAGCTTGGCCATCCTACGAGCAGTACTTC. Its translation is CASSLAWPSYEQYF.

The V and J genes are TRBV6-5 and TRBJ2-7, with D unclear. V was cut by 2 bases and J by 2 bases, with 16 bases left in between. The CDR3 runs to 16 residues. Looked up from germline, CDR1 is MNHEY and CDR2 is SVGAGI. The DNA of the CDR3 is TGTGCCAGCAGTTACCTGTGGGCCGCTGTTGCCTACGAGCAGTACTTC. It encodes CASSYLWAAVAYEQYF.

The J gene is TRBJ2-7, the V gene TRBV6-1, with 8 bases fitting TRBD1. The CDR3 runs 15 residues. CDR1 and CDR2 (germline): MNHNS, SASEGT. The V gene end was trimmed by 1 base and the J gene end by 6 bases; junction bases not matched to a gene: 8. The CDR3 DNA reads TGTGCCAGCAGTGAAGAGGGCAGGGGGCCCTCCGAGCAGTACTTC. The encoded protein is CASSEEGRGPSEQYF.

This clone was detected only once. This rearrangement joins TRBV7-6 to TRBJ2-1, with 11 bases matching TRBD2. This CDR3 comprises 16 residues. Unmatched junction bases numbered 7, after V lost 5 bases and J lost 4 bases. The germline gives CDR1 SGHVS, CDR2 FNYEAQ. The CDR3 DNA reads TGTGCCAGCAGCCCCGGGACTAGCGGTACTTACAATGAGCAGTTCTTC. Translated: CASSPGTSGTYNEQFF.

The J gene is TRBJ1-3, the V gene TRBV6-1, with a weak D call TRBD1 (5 bases). Germline-derived CDR1 and CDR2 are MNHNS and SASEGT. With 2 bases removed from V and 0 bases from J, the gap between germline ends came to 5 bases. This CDR3 has 14 amino acids. CDR3 sequence (DNA): TGTGCCAGCAGTGAAAGGGGCTCTGGAAACACCATATATTTT. It codes for CASSERGSGNTIYF.

The CDR3 nucleotides read TGTGCCAGCAGTGAAGCGACCAGACCATCTGGAAACACCATATATTTT. Its protein is CASSEATRPSGNTIYF. The chain joins TRBV6-1 to TRBJ1-3; D remains unclear. V was clipped by 0 bases and J by 1 base, with 10 bases between them. The CDR3 is made up of 16 amino acids. CDR1 is MNHNS and CDR2 is SASEGT in the germline V gene.

This chain connects TRBV19 to TRBJ2-1, with 10 bases aligning to TRBD1. V lost 5 bases and J lost 6; bases outside the gene matches: 7. CDR3 length equals 15 residues. Germline-derived CDR1 and CDR2 are LNHDA and SQIVND (reference sequence). The CDR3 loop is CASSVTGGAGNEQFF. Here the CDR3 DNA reads TGTGCCAGTAGTGTGACAGGGGGCGCGGGCAATGAGCAGTTCTTC.

Relative to its sample, this clone is large. The rearrangement uses TRBV6-5 and TRBJ2-1; 9 bases align to TRBD1. Germline CDR1 is MNHEY and CDR2 is SVGAGI. After removal of 4 bases from V and 7 bases from J, the junction contained 11 bases not matched to a gene. The CDR3 extends over 16 amino acids. DNA for the CDR3: TGTGCCAGCAGTTCCATTCCCGGACAGGGGAGAAATGAGCAGTTCTTC. It is translated as CASSSIPGQGRNEQFF.

This rearrangement joins TRBV19 to TRBJ1-3; D perhaps matches TRBD1 (6 bases). The CDR3 spans 15 residues. Germline assignment: CDR1 LNHDA and CDR2 SQIVND (reference sequence). The V gene lost 10 bases and the J gene lost 4 bases, with 20 bases spanning the gap. The CDR3: CATATQGNSGNTIYF. Here the CDR3 DNA reads TGTGCCACCGCTACACAGGGAAACTCCGGAAACACCATATATTTT.

V usage is TRBV19 and J usage is TRBJ1-3; D not resolved. Trimming stripped 10 bases from V and 2 bases from J, with 6 bases between. The CDR3 loop spans 11 amino acids. Germline lookup yields CDR1 LNHDA and CDR2 SQIVND (reference sequence). Here the CDR3 reads CATQPGNTIYF. CDR3 nucleotides: TGTGCCACGCAGCCTGGAAACACCATATATTTT.